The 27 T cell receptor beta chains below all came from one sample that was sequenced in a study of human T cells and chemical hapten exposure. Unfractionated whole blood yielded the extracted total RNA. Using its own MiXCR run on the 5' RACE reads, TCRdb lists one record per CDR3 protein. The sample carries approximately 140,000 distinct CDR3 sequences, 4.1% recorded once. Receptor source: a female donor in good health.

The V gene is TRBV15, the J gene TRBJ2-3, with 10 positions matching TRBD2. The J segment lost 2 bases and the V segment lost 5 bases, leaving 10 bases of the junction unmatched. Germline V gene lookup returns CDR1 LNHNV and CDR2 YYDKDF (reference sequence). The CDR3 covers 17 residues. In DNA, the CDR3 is TGTGCCACCAGCGGCCTTAGCGGGGGGACACCCACAGATACGCAGTATTTT. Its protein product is CATSGLSGGTPTDTQYF.

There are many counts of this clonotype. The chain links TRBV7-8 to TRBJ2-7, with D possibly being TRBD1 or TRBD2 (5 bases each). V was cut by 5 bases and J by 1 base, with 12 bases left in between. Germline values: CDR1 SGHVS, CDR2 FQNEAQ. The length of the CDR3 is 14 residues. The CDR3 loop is CASSQLDSSYEQYF. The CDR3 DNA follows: TGTGCCAGCAGCCAACTAGACAGTTCCTACGAGCAGTACTTC.

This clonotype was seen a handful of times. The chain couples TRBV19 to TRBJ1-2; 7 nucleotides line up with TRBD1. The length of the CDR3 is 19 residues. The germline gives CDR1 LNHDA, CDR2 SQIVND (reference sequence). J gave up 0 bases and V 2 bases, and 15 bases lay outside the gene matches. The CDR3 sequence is CASSILRGPNTRANYGYTF. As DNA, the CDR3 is TGTGCCAGTAGTATACTGAGGGGGCCTAATACGCGAGCTAACTATGGCTACACCTTC.

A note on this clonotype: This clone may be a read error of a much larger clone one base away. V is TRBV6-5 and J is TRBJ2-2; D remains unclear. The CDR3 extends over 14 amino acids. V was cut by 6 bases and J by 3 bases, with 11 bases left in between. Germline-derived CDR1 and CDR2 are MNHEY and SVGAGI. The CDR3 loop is CASSQEAYTGELFF. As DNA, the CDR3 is TGTGCCAGCAGCCAAGAGGCGTACACCGGGGAGCTGTTTTTT.

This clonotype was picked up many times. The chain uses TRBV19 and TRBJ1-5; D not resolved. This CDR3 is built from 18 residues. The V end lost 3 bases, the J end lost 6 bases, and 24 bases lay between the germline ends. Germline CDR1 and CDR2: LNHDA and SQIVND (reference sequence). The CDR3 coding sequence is TGTGCCAGTAGTATGGTCTTGATTGGGGATCCGATAGCTCAGCCCCAGCATTTT. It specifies CASSMVLIGDPIAQPQHF.

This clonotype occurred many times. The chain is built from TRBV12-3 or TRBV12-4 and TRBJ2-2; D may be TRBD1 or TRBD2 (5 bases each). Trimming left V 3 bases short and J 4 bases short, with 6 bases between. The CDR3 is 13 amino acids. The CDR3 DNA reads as TGTGCCAGCAGTTTGAGGGGCACCGGGGAGCTGTTTTTT. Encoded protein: CASSLRGTGELFF.

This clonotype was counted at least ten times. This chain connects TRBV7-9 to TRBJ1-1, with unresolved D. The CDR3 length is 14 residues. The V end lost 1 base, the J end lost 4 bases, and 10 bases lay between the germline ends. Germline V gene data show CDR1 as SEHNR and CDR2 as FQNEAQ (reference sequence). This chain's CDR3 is CASSLEIDFTEAFF. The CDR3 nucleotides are TGTGCCAGCAGCTTAGAAATAGACTTCACTGAAGCTTTCTTT.

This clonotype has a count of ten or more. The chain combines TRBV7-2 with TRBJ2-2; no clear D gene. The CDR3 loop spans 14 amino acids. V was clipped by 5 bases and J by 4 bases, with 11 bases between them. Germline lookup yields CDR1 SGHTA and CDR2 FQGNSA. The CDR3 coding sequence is TGTGCCAGCAGCCTAACACTGGGCACCGGGGAGCTGTTTTTT. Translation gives CASSLTLGTGELFF.

The CDR3 loop reads CASSLFPVGGSGELFF. In nucleotides, the CDR3 is TGTGCCAGCAGCTTATTTCCCGTGGGGGGGTCCGGGGAGCTGTTTTTT. The rearrangement joins TRBV7-3 to TRBJ2-2, with 7 bases identical to TRBD2. CDR1 and CDR2 from the germline V gene are SGHTA and FQGTGA. The junction had 9 bases not matched to a gene; V was cut back by 2 bases and J by 6 bases. CDR3 length: 16 residues.

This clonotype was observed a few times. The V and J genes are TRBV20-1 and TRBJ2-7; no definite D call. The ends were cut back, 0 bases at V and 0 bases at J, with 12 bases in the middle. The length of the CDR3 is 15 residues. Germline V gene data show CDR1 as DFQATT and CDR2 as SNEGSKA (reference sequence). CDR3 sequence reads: CSARDPLSGSYEQYF. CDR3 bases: TGCAGTGCTAGAGATCCCCTTTCTGGCTCCTACGAGCAGTACTTC.

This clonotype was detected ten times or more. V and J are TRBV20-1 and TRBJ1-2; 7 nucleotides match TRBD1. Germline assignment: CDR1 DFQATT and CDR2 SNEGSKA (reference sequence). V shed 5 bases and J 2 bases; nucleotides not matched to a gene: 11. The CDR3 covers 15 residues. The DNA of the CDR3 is TGCAGTGCTTCAGACCAATCAGGGGGGAACTATGGCTACACCTTC. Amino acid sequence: CSASDQSGGNYGYTF.

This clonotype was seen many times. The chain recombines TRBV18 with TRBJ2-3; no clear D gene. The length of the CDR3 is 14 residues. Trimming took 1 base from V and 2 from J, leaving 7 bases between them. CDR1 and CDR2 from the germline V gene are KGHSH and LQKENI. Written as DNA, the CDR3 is TGTGCCAGCTCACCACGCGTTAACACAGATACGCAGTATTTT. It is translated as CASSPRVNTDTQYF.

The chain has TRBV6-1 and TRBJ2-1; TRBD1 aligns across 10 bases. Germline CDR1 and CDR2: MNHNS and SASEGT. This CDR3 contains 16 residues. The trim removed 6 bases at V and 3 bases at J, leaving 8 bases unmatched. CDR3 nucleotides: TGTGCCAGCAGGGGACAAGGGACAGGGGACTACAATGAGCAGTTCTTC. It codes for CASRGQGTGDYNEQFF.

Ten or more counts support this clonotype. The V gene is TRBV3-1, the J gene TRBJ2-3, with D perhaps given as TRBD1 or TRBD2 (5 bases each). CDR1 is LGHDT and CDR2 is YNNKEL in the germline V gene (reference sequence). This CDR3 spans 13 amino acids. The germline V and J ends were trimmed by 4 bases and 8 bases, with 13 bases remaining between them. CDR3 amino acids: CASSRRGDGTQYF. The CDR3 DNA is TGTGCCAGCAGCCGACGAGGGGACGGTACGCAGTATTTT.

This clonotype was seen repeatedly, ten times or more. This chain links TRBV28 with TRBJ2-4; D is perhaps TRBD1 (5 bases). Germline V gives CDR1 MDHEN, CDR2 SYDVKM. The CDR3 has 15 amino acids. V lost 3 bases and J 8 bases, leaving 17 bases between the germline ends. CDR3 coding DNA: TGTGCCAGCAGTTTGCGTGGGGCCACTCAGGACATTCAGTACTTC. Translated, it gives CASSLRGATQDIQYF. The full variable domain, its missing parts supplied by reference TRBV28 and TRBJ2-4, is DVKVTQSSRYLVKRTGEKVFLECVQDMDHENMFWYRQDPGLGLRLIYFSYDVKMKEKGDIPEGYSVSREKKERFSLILESASTNQTSMYLCASSLRGATQDIQYFGAGTRLSVL.

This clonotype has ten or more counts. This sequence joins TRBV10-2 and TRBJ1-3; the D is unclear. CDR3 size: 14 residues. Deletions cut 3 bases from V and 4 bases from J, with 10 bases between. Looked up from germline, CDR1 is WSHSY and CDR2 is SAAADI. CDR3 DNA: TGCGCCAGCAGTGAATGGGTCTCCGGAAACACCATATATTTT. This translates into CASSEWVSGNTIYF.

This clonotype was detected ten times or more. As DNA, the CDR3 is TGTGCCAGCAGTTCTGGGCTAGCGGGGACTAACCAAGAGACCCAGTACTTC. It is translated as CASSSGLAGTNQETQYF. The chain joins TRBV6-6 to TRBJ2-5; 9 nucleotides align to TRBD2. Germline V gives CDR1 MNHNY, CDR2 SVGAGI (reference sequence). This CDR3 is 17 amino acids long. Losses at the gene ends were 4 bases for V and 0 bases for J; bases not matched to a gene: 9.

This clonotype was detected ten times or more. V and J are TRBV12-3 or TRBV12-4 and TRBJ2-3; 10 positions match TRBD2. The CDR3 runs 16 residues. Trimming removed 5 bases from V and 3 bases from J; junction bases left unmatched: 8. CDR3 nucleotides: TGTGCCAGCAGTCCCCTTAGCGGGGGGTTGACAGATACGCAGTATTTT. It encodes CASSPLSGGLTDTQYF.

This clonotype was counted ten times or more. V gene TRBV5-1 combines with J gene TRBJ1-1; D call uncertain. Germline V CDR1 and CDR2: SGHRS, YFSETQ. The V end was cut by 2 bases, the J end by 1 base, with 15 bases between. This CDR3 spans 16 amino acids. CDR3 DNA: TGCGCCAGCAGCTTCGGACTCCTAACATGGAACACTGAAGCTTTCTTT. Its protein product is CASSFGLLTWNTEAFF.

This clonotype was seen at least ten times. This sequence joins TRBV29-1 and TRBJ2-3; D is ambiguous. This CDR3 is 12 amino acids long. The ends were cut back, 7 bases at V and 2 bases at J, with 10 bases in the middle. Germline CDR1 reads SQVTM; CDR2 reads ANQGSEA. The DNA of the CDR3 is TGCAGCGATTCGACCTCCACAGATACGCAGTATTTT. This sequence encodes CSDSTSTDTQYF.

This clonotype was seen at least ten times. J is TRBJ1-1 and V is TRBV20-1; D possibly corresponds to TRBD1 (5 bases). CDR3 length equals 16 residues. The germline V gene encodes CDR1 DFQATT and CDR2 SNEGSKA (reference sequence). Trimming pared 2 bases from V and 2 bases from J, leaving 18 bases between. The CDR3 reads CSARSRAQAINTEAFF. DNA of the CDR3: TGCAGTGCTAGAAGCAGGGCACAAGCTATAAACACTGAAGCTTTCTTT.

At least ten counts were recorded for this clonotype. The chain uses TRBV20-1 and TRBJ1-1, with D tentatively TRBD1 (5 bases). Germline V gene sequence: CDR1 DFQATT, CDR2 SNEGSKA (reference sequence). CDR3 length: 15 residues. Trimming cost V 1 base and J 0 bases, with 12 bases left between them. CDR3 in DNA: TGCAGTGCTAGAGGCAGGGCCTTCCTGAACACTGAAGCTTTCTTT. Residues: CSARGRAFLNTEAFF.

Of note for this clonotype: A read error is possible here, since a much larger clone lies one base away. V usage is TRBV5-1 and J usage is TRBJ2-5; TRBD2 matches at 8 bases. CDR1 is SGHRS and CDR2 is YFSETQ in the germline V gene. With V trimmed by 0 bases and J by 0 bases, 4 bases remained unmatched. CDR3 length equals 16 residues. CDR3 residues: CASSLASAGDQETQYF. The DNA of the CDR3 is TGCGCCAGCAGCTTGGCCTCAGCGGGAGACCAAGAGACCCAGTACTTC.

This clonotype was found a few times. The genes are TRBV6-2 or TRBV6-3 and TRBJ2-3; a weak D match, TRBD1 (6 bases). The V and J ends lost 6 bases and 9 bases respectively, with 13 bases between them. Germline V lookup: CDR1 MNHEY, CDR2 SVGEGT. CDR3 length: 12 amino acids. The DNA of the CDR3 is TGTGCCAGCAGGGACAACAGGGAAACGCAGTATTTT. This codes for CASRDNRETQYF.

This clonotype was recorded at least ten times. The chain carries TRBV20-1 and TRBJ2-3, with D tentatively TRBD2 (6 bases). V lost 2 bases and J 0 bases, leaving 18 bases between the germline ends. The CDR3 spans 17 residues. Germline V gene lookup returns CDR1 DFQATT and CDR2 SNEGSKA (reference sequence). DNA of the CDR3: TGCAGTGCTAGACCGCCACGGGGAGGCGGAAGCACAGATACGCAGTATTTT. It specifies CSARPPRGGGSTDTQYF.

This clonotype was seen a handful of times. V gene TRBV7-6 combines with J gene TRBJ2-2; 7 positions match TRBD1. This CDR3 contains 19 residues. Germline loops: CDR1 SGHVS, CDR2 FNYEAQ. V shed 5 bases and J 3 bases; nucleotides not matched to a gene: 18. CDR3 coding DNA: TGTGCCAGCAGCGACATGACAGGGATTTGGGGTTTTGACACCGGGGAGCTGTTTTTT. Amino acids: CASSDMTGIWGFDTGELFF.

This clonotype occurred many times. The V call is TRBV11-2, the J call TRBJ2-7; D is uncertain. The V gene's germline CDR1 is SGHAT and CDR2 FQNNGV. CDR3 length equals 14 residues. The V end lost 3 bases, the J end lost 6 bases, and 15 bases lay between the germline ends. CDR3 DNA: TGTGCCAGCAGCTTTAACCCGGGCGGAGTCGAGCAGTACTTC. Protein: CASSFNPGGVEQYF.